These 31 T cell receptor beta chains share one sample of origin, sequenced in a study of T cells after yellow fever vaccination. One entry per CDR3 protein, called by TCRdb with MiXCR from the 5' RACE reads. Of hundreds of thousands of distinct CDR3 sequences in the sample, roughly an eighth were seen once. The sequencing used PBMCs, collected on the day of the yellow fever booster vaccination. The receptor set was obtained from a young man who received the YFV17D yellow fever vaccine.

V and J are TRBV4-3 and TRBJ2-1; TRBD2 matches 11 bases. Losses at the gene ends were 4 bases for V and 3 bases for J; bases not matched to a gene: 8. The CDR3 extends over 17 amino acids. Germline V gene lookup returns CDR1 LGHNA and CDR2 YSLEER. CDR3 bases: TGCGCCAGCAGCCCATTAGCGGGAGGGCCTGTCTACAATGAGCAGTTCTTC. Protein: CASSPLAGGPVYNEQFF.

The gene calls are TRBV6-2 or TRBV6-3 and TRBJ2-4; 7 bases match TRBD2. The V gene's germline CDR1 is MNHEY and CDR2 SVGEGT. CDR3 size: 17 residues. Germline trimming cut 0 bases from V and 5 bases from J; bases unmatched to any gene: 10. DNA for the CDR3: TGTGCCAGCAGTTACTCAACGGTTTCTAGCGGCCAAAACATTCAGTACTTC. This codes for CASSYSTVSSGQNIQYF.

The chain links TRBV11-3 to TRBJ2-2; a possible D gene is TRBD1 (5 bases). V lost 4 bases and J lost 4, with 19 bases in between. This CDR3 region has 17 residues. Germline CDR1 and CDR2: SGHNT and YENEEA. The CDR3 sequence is CASSSTSWGRGTGELFF. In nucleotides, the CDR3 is TGTGCCAGCAGCTCTACGTCCTGGGGAAGGGGCACCGGGGAGCTGTTTTTT.

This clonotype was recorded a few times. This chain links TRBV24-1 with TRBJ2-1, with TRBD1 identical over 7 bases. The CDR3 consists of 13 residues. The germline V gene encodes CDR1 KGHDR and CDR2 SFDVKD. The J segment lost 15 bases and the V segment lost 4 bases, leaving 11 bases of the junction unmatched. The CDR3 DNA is TGTGCCACCAGTGACCCAACAGGGGCCAAAGCGTTCTTC. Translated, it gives CATSDPTGAKAFF.

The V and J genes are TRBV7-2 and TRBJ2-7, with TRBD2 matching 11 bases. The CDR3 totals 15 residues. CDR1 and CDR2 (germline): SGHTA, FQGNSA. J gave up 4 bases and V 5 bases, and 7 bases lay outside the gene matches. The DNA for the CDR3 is TGTGCCAGCAGCACCACCGGGACTAGCGGATACGAGCAGTACTTC. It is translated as CASSTTGTSGYEQYF.

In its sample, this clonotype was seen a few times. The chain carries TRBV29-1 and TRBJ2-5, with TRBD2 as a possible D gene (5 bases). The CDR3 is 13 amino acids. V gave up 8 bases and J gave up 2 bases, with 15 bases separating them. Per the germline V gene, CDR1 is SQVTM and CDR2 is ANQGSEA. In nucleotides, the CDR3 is TGCAGCTGGGCCCCCGGGGTACAAGAGACCCAGTACTTC. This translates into CSWAPGVQETQYF.

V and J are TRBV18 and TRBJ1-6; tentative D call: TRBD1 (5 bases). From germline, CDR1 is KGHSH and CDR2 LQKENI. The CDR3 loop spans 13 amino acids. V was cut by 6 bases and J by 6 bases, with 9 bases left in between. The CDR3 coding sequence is TGTGCCAGCTCGGGGCAGTTTAATTCACCCCTCCACTTT. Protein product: CASSGQFNSPLHF.

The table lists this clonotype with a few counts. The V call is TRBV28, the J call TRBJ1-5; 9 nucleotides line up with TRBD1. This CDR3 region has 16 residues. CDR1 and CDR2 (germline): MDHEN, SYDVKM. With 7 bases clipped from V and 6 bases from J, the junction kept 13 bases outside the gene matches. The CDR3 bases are TGTGCCAGCAATGCCGTAGGGACAGGGAAAACTCAGCCCCAGCATTTT. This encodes CASNAVGTGKTQPQHF.

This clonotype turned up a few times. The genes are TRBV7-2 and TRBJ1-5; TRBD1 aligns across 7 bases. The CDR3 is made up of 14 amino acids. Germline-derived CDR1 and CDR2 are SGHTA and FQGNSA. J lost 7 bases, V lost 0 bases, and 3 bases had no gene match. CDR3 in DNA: TGTGCCAGCAGCTTAGCCAAGGGGGCACAGCCCCAGCATTTT. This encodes CASSLAKGAQPQHF.

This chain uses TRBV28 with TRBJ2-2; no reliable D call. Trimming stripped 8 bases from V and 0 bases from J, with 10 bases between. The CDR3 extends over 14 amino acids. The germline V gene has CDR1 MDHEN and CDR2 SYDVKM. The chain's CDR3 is CASSVTSNTGELFF. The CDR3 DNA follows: TGTGCCAGCTCGGTGACTTCGAACACCGGGGAGCTGTTTTTT.

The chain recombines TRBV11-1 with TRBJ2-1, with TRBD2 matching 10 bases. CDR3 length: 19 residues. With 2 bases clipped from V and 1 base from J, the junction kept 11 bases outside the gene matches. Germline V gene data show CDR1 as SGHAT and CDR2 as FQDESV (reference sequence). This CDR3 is CASSLTASGRGLSYNEQFF. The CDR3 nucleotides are TGTGCCAGCAGCTTAACGGCTAGCGGGAGAGGTTTGTCCTACAATGAGCAGTTCTTC.

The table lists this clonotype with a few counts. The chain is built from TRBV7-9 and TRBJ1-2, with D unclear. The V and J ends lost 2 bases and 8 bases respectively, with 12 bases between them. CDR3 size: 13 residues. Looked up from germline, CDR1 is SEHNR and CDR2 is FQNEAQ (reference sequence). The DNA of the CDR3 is TGTGCCAGCAGCTTATCGGGATTTCAGGGCTACACCTTC. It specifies CASSLSGFQGYTF.

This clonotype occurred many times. The DNA of the CDR3 is TGTGCCAGCAGTTCCATCGCGGGAGGGTACAATGAGCAGTTCTTC. Its translation: CASSSIAGGYNEQFF. The chain links TRBV12-3 or TRBV12-4 to TRBJ2-1, with 9 nucleotides matching TRBD2. V lost 4 bases, J lost 4 bases, and 5 bases stayed unmatched. The CDR3 consists of 15 residues.

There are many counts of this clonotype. The CDR3 region has the DNA TGCGCCAGCAGCTTGGAGGGGGGCTCTGGGGCCAACGTCCTGACTTTC. Protein product: CASSLEGGSGANVLTF. The chain uses TRBV5-1 and TRBJ2-6; D tentatively fits TRBD1 or TRBD2 (6 bases each). Trimming shortened V by 0 bases and J by 0 bases, and 7 bases separated the two germline ends. This CDR3 has 16 residues. Germline values: CDR1 SGHRS, CDR2 YFSETQ.

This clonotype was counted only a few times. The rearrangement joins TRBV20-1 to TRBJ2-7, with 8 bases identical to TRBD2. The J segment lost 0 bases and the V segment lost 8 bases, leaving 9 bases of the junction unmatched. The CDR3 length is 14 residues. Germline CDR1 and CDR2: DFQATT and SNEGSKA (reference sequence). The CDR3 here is CSLPLTSGSYEQYF. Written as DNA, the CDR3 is TGCAGTCTCCCCCTCACTAGCGGCTCCTACGAGCAGTACTTC.

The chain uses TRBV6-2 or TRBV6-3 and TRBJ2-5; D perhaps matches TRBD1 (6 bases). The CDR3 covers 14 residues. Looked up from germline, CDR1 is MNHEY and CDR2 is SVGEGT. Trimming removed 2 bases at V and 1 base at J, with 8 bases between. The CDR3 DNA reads TGTGCCAGCAGTTACGGACAGATCCAAGAGACCCAGTACTTC. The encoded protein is CASSYGQIQETQYF.

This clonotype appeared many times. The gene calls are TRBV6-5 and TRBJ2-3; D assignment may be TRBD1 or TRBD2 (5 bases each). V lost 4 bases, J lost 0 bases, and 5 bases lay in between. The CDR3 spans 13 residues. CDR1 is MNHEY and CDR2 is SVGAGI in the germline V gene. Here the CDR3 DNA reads TGTGCCAGCAGTTGGGACAGCACAGATACGCAGTATTTT. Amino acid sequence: CASSWDSTDTQYF.

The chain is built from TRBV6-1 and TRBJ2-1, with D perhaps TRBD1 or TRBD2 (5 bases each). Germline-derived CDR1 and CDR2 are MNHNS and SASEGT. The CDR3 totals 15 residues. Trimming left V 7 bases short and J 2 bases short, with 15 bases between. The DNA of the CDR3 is TGTGCCAGCAACACCGGGGCGTCGGCCTACAATGAGCAGTTCTTC. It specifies CASNTGASAYNEQFF.

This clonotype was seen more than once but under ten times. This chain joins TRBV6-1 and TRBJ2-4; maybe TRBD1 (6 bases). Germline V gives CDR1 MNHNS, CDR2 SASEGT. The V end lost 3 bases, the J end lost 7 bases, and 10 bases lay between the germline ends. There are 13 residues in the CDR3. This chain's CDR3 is CASSESDRNIQYF. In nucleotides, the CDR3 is TGTGCCAGCAGTGAGAGCGACAGGAACATTCAGTACTTC.

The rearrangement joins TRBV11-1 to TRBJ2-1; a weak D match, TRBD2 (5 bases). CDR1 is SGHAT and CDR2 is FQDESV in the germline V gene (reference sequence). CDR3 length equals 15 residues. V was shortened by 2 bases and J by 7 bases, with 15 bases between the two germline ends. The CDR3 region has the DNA TGTGCCAGCAGCTTATCGGCGACCCCGGGGAATGAGCAGTTCTTC. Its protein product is CASSLSATPGNEQFF.

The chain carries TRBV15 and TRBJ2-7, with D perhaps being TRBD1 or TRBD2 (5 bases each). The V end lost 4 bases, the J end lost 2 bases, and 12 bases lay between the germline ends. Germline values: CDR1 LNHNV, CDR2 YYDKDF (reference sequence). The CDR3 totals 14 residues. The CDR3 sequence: CATSIRDLPYEQYF. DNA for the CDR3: TGTGCCACCAGCATCCGGGACCTGCCCTACGAGCAGTACTTC.

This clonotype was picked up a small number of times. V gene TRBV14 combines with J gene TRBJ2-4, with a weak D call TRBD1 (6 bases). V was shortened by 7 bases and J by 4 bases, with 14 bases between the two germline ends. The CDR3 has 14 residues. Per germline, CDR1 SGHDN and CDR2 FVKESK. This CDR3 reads CASKDPDRKNIQYF. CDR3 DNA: TGTGCCAGCAAGGACCCCGACAGGAAAAACATTCAGTACTTC.

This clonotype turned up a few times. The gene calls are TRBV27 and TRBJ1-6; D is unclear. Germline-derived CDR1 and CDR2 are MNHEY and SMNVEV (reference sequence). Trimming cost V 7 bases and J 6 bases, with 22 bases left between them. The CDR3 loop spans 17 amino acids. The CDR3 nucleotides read TGTGCCAGCACCCAAAAAGAGAGACTGGTCACTAATTCACCCCTCCACTTT. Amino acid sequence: CASTQKERLVTNSPLHF.

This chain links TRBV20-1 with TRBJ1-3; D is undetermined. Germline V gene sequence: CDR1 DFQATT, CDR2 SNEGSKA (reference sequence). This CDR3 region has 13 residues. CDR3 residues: CSRTRFSGNTIYF. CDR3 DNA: TGCAGCCGGACCCGGTTCTCTGGAAACACCATATATTTT.

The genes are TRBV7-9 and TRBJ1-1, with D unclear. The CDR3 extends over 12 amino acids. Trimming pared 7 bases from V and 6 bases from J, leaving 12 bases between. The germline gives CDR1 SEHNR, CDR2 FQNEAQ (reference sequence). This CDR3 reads CASTLERAEAFF. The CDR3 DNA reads TGTGCCAGCACCCTCGAAAGGGCTGAAGCTTTCTTT.

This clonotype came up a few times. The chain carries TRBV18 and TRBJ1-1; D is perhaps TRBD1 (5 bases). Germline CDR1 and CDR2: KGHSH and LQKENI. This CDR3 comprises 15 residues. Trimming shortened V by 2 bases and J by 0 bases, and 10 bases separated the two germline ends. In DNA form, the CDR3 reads TGTGCCAGCTCACCAGGGGCACCCTTGAACACTGAAGCTTTCTTT. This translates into CASSPGAPLNTEAFF.

CDR3 in amino acids: CSARRDRGLTYEQYF. CDR3 bases: TGCAGTGCTAGGAGGGACAGGGGGCTGACCTACGAGCAGTACTTC. The chain couples TRBV20-1 to TRBJ2-7; 12 bases agree with TRBD1. Germline values: CDR1 DFQATT, CDR2 SNEGSKA (reference sequence). This CDR3 comprises 15 residues. After removal of 3 bases from V and 2 bases from J, the junction contained 5 bases not matched to a gene.

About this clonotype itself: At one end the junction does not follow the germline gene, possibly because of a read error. CDR3 protein: CSSGGEISETQYF. The CDR3, as DNA: TGTTCCAGCGGGGGGGAAATCAGCGAGACCCAGTACTTC. The genes are TRBV9 and TRBJ2-5, with 10 bases fitting TRBD2. Germline loops: CDR1 SGDLS, CDR2 YYNGEE. The CDR3 runs to 13 residues.

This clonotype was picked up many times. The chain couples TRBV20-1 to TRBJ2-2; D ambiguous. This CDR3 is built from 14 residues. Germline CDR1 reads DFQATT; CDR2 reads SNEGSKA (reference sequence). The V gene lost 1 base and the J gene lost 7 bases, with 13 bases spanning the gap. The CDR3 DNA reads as TGCAGTGCTAGAGCCGGGCAACCTCACGGGGAGCTGTTTTTT. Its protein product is CSARAGQPHGELFF.

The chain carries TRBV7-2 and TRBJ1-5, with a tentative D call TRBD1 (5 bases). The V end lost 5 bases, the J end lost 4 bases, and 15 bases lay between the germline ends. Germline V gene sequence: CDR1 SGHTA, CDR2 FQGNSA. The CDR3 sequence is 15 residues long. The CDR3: CASSAAGTGNQPQHF. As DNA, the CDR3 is TGTGCCAGCAGCGCAGCAGGGACGGGAAATCAGCCCCAGCATTTT.

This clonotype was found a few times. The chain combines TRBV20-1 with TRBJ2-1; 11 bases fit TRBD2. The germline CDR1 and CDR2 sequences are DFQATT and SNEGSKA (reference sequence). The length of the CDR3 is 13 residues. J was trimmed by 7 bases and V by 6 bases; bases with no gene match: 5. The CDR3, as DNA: TGCAGTGCCACTAGACTAGCGGGAAATGAGCAGTTCTTC. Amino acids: CSATRLAGNEQFF.